Sequencing of this TCR beta chain was carried out in a study of blood T cells in healthy people across ages. This clonotype has only a few counts. Per germline, CDR1 DFQATT and CDR2 SNEGSKA (reference sequence). The CDR3 runs to 18 residues. Trimming removed 5 bases from V and 1 base from J; junction bases left unmatched: 14. With a J-beta primer mix and a sample-barcoded 5' primer, a second PCR ran about 7 to 12 cycles. Using its own MiXCR run on the 5' RACE reads, TCRdb lists one record per CDR3 protein. Of about 1.7 million distinct CDR3 sequences in the sample, 28% were seen once. This chain uses TRBV20-1 with TRBJ1-5; TRBD1 matches at 10 bases. This sequence originates from a woman aged 25 to 39 in good health. The material sequenced was blood. The DNA of the CDR3 is TGCAGTGCTTCATACCCGACAGGGGGCAGAGTAAGCAATCAGCCCCAGCATTTT. It codes for CSASYPTGGRVSNQPQHF.